Listed here are 14 T cell receptor beta chains from one sample, sequenced in a study of cytomegalovirus exposure and HLA in healthy donors. PCR amplification relied on 60 Vbeta primers (plus 13 Jbeta primers). The protocol was immunoSEQ multiplex PCR, while the TCRdb copy is restricted to in-frame clones and leaves out a portion. Here the sample spans 96,000 or so clones, around 74% being singletons. The source material was PBMCs. The receptors stem from a woman aged 70-85 years in good health and CMV-seropositive.

The chain has TRBV5-1 and TRBJ2-7, with 10 bases fitting TRBD2. CDR1 and CDR2 from the germline V gene are SGHRS and YFSETQ. V was pared by 3 bases and J by 5 bases, with 17 bases of the junction left unmatched. The CDR3 is 18 amino acids. DNA of the CDR3: TGCGCCAGCAGCTACAAGCGGGAGGGCGTAGGTTATGTCAACGAGCAGTACTTC. The encoded protein is CASSYKREGVGYVNEQYF.

The J gene is TRBJ2-1, the V gene TRBV6-5; 8 bases map to TRBD2. The CDR3 has 15 residues. Germline lookup yields CDR1 MNHEY and CDR2 SVGAGI. With 5 bases clipped from V and 3 bases from J, the junction kept 6 bases outside the gene matches. CDR3 protein: CASSVGTRVYNEQFF. The CDR3 DNA reads TGTGCCAGCAGTGTGGGGACTAGAGTCTACAATGAGCAGTTCTTC.

The chain recombines TRBV27 with TRBJ1-2, with 8 positions matching TRBD1. This CDR3 comprises 14 residues. V shed 5 bases and J 7 bases; nucleotides not matched to a gene: 9. CDR1 is MNHEY and CDR2 is SMNVEV in the germline V gene (reference sequence). The CDR3 region is CASSPSPGGSGYTF. In DNA form, the CDR3 reads TGTGCCAGCAGTCCGAGTCCAGGGGGCTCTGGCTACACCTTC.

This rearrangement joins TRBV10-3 to TRBJ1-5; perhaps TRBD1 as D (5 bases). Trimming pared 3 bases from V and 2 bases from J, leaving 8 bases between. This CDR3 region has 14 residues. Germline V gene lookup returns CDR1 ENHRY and CDR2 SYGVKD. The CDR3 nucleotides read TGTGCCATCAGTGAACAGGCTGGCAATCAGCCCCAGCATTTT. It codes for CAISEQAGNQPQHF.

Here the CDR3 reads CASTTIANQPQHF. The CDR3 DNA is TGTGCCAGTACCACCATAGCTAACCAGCCCCAGCATTTT. This sequence joins TRBV19 and TRBJ1-5; D gene unclear. V was shortened by 7 bases and J by 7 bases, with 14 bases between the two germline ends. From germline, CDR1 is LNHDA and CDR2 SQIVND (reference sequence). The CDR3 has 13 residues.

The rearrangement uses TRBV23-1 and TRBJ1-5, with 7 bases aligning to TRBD1. TRBV23-1 is annotated as an ORF whose role is uncertain. Trimming at V came to 6 bases and at J to 7 bases, leaving 9 bases not matched to a gene. This CDR3 has 14 amino acids. In DNA, the CDR3 is TGCGCCAGCAGCCAACAGGGGTTAGTGCAGCCCCAGCATTTT. Residues: CASSQQGLVQPQHF.

The genes are TRBV6-6 and TRBJ1-2; D may be TRBD1 (6 bases). V gave up 5 bases and J gave up 4 bases, with 11 bases separating them. The CDR3 is 13 amino acids. In germline, CDR1 is MNHNY, CDR2 SVGAGI (reference sequence). The CDR3 here is CASSPGQLYGYTF. The CDR3 DNA is TGTGCCAGCAGTCCAGGACAGCTCTATGGCTACACCTTC.

V and J are TRBV9 and TRBJ1-6; possible D gene TRBD1, 5 bases. CDR1 SGDLS and CDR2 YYNGEE come from the germline V gene. The V and J ends lost 3 bases and 6 bases respectively, with 10 bases between them. This CDR3 is 14 amino acids long. The CDR3 bases are TGTGCCAGCAGCGGGGCAGGGCTTAATTCACCCCTCCACTTT. Its protein is CASSGAGLNSPLHF.

As DNA, the CDR3 is TGTGCCAGCAGTCCGCAGGGGGCGGGACGCGAAAAACTGTTTTTT. Residues: CASSPQGAGREKLFF. The V call is TRBV27, the J call TRBJ1-4; 8 bases fit TRBD1. Losses at the gene ends were 5 bases for V and 8 bases for J; bases not matched to a gene: 10. Germline CDR1 and CDR2: MNHEY and SMNVEV (reference sequence). The CDR3 contains 15 residues.

The sample holds one count of this clone. The gene calls are TRBV5-1 and TRBJ2-7, with TRBD1 as a possible D gene (6 bases). In germline, CDR1 is SGHRS, CDR2 YFSETQ. Trimming pared 4 bases from V and 1 base from J, leaving 12 bases between. The CDR3 spans 14 residues. In nucleotides, the CDR3 is TGCGCCAGCAGCATCGGACAGTTATCCTACGAGCAGTACTTC. Its protein is CASSIGQLSYEQYF. Filled out from reference TRBV5-1 and TRBJ2-7, the complete variable domain reads KAGVTQTPRYLIKTRGQQVTLSCSPISGHRSVSWYQQTPGQGLQFLFEYFSETQRNKGNFPGRFSGRQFSNSRSEMNVSTLELGDSALYLCASSIGQLSYEQYFGPGTRLTVT.

This clone was detected ten times or more. This same CDR3 is encoded by further DNA sequences in the sample. J is TRBJ2-3 and V is TRBV6-5; 7 bases are shared with TRBD2. The CDR3 has 14 amino acids. V lost 0 bases, J lost 6 bases, and 3 bases stayed unmatched. Germline CDR1 MNHEY, CDR2 SVGAGI. CDR3: CASSYSRGGDTQYF. CDR3 bases: TGTGCCAGCAGTTACTCGAGGGGAGGGGATACGCAGTATTTT.

V gene TRBV5-1 combines with J gene TRBJ2-5; 8 bases fit TRBD2. The CDR3 has 18 amino acids. Per the germline V gene, CDR1 is SGHRS and CDR2 is YFSETQ. Trimming at V came to 0 bases and at J to 0 bases, leaving 10 bases not matched to a gene. In nucleotides, the CDR3 is TGCGCCAGCAGCTTGGCCGGACGGCGCGGGGGGTACCAAGAGACCCAGTACTTC. As protein: CASSLAGRRGGYQETQYF.

This chain links TRBV19 with TRBJ2-1; possible D gene TRBD2, 5 bases. Per the germline V gene, CDR1 is LNHDA and CDR2 is SQIVND (reference sequence). V was pared by 8 bases and J by 1 base, with 9 bases between. The CDR3 runs 13 residues. For the CDR3, the DNA is TGTGCCAGTGGCGGGTTTTCCTACAATGAGCAGTTCTTC. Residues: CASGGFSYNEQFF.

The gene calls are TRBV2 and TRBJ1-4; 7 positions agree with TRBD1. Germline values: CDR1 SNHLY, CDR2 FYNNEI. This CDR3 comprises 15 residues. V was clipped by 5 bases and J by 6 bases; unmatched bases: 9. CDR3 nucleotide sequence: TGTGCCAGCAGTTACTCAGGGGGGCGGTATGAAAAACTGTTTTTT. Encoded protein: CASSYSGGRYEKLFF. Combining the CDR3 with reference TRBV2 and TRBJ1-4 gives the whole variable domain EPEVTQTPSHQVTQMGQEVILRCVPISNHLYFYWYRQILGQKVEFLVSFYNNEISEKSEIFDDQFSVERPDGSNFTLKIRSTKLEDSAMYFCASSYSGGRYEKLFFGSGTQLSVL.